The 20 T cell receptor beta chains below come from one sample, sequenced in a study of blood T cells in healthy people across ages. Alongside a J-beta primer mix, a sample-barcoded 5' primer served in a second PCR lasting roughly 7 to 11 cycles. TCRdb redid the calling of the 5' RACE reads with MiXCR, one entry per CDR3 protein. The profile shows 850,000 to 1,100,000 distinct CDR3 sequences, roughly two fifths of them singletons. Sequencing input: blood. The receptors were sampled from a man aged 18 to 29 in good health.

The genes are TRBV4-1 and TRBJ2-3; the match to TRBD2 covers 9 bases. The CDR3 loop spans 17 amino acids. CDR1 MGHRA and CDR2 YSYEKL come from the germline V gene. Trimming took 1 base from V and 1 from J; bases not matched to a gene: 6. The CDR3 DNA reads TGCGCCAGCAGCCAAGGGGAGAGGACTAGCGGCACAGATACGCAGTATTTT. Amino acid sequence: CASSQGERTSGTDTQYF.

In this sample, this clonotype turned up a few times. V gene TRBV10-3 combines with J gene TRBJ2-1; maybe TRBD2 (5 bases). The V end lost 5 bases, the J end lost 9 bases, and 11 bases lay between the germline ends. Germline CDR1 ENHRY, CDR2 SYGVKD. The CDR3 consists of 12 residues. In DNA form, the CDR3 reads TGTGCCATCAGTCCTCAGGAGGCTGAGCAGTTCTTC. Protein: CAISPQEAEQFF.

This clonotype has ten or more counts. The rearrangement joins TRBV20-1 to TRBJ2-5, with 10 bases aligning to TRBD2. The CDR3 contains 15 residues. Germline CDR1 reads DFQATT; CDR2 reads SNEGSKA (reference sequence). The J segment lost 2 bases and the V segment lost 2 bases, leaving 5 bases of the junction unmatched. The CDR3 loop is CSARSLAGEQETQYF. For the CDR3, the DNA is TGCAGTGCTAGAAGCCTAGCGGGGGAACAAGAGACCCAGTACTTC.

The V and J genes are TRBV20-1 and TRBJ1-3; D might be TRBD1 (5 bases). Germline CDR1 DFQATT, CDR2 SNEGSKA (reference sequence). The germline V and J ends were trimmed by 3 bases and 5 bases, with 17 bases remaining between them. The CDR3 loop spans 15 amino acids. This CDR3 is CSASPNNDSRNTIYF. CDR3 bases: TGCAGTGCTAGCCCAAATAACGACAGCCGAAACACCATATATTTT.

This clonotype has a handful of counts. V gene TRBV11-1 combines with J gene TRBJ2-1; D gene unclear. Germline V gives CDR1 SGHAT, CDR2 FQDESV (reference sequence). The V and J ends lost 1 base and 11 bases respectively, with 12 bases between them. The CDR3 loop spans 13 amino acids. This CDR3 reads CASSLGSPEKQFF. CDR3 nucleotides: TGTGCCAGCAGCTTAGGGTCTCCGGAGAAGCAGTTCTTC. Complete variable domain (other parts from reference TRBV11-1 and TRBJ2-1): EAEVAQSPRYKITEKSQAVAFWCDPISGHATLYWYRQILGQGPELLVQFQDESVVDDSQLPKDRFSAERLKGVDSTLKIQPAELGDSAMYLCASSLGSPEKQFFGPGTRLTVL.

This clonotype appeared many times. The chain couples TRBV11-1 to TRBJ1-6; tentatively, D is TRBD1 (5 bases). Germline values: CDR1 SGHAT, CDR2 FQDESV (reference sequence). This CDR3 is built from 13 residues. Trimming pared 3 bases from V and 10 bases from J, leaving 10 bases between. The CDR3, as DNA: TGTGCCAGCAGCTTTGGGGGGTTCTCACCCCTCCACTTT. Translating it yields CASSFGGFSPLHF.

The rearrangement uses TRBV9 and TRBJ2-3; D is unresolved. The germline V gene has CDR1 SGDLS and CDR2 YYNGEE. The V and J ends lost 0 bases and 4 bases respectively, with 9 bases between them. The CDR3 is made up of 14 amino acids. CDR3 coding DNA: TGTGCCAGCAGCGTAGTGGGCAGTTCAGATACGCAGTATTTT. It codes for CASSVVGSSDTQYF.

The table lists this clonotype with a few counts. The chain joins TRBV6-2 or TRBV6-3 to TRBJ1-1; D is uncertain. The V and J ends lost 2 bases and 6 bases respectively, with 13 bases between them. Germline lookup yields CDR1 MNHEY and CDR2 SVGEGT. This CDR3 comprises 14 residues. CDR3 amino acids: CASSYGSGLAEAFF. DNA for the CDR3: TGTGCCAGCAGTTACGGTTCGGGTCTTGCTGAAGCTTTCTTT.

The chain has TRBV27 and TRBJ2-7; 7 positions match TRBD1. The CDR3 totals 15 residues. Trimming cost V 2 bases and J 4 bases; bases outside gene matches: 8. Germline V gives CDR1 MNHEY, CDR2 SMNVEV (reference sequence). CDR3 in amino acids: CASSLIGTDYYEQYF. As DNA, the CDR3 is TGTGCCAGCAGTTTAATCGGGACAGATTATTACGAGCAGTACTTC.

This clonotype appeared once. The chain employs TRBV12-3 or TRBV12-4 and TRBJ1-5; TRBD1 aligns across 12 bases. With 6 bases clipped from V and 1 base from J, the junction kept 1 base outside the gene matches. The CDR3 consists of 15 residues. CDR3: CASRGQGASNQPQHF. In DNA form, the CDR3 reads TGTGCCAGCAGGGGACAGGGGGCGAGCAATCAGCCCCAGCATTTT.

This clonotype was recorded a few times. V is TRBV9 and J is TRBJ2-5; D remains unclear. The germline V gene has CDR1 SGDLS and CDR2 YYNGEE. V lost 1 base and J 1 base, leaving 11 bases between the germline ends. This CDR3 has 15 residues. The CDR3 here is CASSVFGILQETQYF. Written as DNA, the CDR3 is TGTGCCAGCAGCGTATTTGGGATTCTCCAAGAGACCCAGTACTTC. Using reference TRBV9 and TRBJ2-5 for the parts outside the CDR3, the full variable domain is DSGVTQTPKHLITATGQRVTLRCSPRSGDLSVYWYQQSLDQGLQFLIQYYNGEERAKGNILERFSAQQFPDLHSELNLSSLELGDSALYFCASSVFGILQETQYFGPGTRLLVL.

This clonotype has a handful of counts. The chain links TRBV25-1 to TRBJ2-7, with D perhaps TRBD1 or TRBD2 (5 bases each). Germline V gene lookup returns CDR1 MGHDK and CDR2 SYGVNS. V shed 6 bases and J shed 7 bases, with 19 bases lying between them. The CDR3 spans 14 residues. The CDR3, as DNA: TGTGCCAGCAGCCATGCCGGGACCCTCGATGAGCAGTACTTC. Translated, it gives CASSHAGTLDEQYF.

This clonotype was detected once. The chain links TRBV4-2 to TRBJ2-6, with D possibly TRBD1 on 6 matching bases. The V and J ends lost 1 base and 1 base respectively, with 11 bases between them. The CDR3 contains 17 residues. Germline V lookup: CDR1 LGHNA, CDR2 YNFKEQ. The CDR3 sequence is CASSQGDTGSGANVLTF. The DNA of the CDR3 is TGTGCCAGCAGCCAAGGTGACACAGGGTCTGGGGCCAACGTCCTGACTTTC.

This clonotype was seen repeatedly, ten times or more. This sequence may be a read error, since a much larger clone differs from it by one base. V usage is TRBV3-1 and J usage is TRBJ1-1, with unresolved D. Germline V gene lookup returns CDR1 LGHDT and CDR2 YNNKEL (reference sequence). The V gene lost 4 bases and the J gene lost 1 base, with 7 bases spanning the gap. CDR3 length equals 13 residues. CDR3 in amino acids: CASSRAKNTEAFF. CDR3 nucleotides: TGTGCCAGCAGCCGAGCCAAGAACACTGAAGCTTTCTTT. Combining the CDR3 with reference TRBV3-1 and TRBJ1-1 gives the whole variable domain DTAVSQTPKYLVTQMGNDKSIKCEQNLGHDTMYWYKQDSKKFLKIMFSYNNKELIINETVPNRFSPKSPDKAHLNLHINSLELGDSAVYFCASSRAKNTEAFFGQGTRLTVV.

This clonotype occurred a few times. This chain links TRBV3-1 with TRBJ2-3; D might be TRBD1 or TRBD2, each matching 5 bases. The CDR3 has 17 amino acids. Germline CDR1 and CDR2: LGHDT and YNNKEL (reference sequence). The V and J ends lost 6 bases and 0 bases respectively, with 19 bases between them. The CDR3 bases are TGTGCCAGCAGTTCAAGACGGTCGGGACCAAGCACAGATACGCAGTATTTT. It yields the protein CASSSRRSGPSTDTQYF.

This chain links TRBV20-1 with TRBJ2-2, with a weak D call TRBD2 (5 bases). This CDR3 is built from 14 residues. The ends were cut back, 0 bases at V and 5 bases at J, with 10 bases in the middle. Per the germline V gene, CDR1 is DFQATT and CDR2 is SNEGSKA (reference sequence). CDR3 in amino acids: CSARDSRGTGELFF. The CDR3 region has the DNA TGCAGTGCTAGAGATTCGAGAGGGACCGGGGAGCTGTTTTTT.

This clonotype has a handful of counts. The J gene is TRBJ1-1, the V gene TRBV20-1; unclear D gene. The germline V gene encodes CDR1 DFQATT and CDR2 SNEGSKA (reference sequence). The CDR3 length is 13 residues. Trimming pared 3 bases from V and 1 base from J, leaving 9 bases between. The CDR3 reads CSARGRENTEAFF. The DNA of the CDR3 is TGCAGTGCTAGGGGCAGAGAGAACACTGAAGCTTTCTTT.

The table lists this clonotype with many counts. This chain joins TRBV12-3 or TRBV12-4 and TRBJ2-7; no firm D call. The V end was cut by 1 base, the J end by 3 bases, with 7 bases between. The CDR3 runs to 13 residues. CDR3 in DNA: TGTGCCAGCAGTTTAGAGGGTAACTACGAGCAGTACTTC. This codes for CASSLEGNYEQYF.

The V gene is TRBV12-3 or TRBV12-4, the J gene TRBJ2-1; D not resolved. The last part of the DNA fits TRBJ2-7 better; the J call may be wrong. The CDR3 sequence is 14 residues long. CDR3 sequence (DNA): TGTGCCAGCAGTTTAAGGGTCACCTACAATGAGCAGTACTTC. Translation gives CASSLRVTYNEQYF.

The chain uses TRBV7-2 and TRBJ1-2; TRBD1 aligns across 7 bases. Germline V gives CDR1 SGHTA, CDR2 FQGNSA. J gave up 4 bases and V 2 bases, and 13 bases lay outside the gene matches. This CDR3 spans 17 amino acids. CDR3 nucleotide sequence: TGTGCCAGCAGCTTACTAGCAATCCGGACAGGCACCTATGGCTACACCTTC. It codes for CASSLLAIRTGTYGYTF.